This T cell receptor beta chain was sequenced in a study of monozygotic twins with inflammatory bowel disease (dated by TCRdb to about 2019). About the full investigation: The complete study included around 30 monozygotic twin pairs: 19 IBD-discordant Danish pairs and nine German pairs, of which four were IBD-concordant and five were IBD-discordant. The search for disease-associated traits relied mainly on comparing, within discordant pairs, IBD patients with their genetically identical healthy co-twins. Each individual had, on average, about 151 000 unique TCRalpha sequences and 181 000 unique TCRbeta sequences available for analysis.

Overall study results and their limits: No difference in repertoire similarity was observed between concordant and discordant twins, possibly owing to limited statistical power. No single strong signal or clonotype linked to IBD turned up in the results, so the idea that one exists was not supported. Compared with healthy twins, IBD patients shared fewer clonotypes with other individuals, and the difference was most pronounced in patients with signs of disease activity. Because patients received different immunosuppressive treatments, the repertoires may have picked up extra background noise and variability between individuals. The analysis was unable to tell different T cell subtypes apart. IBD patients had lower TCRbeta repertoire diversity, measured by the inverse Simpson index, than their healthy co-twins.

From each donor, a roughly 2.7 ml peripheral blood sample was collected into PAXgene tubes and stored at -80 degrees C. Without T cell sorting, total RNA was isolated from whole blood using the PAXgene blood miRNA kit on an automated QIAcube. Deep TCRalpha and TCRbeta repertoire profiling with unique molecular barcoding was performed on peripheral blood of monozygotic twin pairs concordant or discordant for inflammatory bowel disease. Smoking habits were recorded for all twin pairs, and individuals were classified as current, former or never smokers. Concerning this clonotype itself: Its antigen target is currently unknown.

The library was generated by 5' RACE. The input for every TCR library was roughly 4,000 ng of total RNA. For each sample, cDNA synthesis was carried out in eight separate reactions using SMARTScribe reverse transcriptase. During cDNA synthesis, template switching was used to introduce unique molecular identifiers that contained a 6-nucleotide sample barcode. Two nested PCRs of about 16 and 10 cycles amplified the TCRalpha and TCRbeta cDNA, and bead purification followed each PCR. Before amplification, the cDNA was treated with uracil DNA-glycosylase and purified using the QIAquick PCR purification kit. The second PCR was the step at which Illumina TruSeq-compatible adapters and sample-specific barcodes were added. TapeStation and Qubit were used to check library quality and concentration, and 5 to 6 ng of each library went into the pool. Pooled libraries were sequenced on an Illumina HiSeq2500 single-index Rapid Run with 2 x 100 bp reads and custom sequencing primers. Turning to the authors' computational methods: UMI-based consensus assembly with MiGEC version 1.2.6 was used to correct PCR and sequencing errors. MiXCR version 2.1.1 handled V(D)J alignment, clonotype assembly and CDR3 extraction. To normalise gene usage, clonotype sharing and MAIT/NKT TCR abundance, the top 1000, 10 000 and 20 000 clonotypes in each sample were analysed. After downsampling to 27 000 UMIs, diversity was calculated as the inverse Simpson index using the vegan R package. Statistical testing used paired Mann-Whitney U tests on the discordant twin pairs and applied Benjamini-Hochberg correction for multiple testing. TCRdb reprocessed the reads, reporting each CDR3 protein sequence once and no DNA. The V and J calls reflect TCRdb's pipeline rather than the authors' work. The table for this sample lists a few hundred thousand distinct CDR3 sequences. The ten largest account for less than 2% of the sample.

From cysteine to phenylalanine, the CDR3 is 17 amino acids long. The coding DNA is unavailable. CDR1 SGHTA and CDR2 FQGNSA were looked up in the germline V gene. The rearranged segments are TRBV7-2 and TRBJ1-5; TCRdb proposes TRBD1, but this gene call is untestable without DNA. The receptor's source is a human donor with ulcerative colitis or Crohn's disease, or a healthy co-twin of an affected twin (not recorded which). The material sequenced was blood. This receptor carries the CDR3 CASSPFSRTVGDQPQHF. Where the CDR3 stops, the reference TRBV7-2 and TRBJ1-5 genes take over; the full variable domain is GAGVSQSPSNKVTEKGKDVELRCDPISGHTALYWYRQSLGQGLEFLIYFQGNSAPDKSGLPSDRFSAERTGGSVSTLTIQRTQQEDSAVYLCASSPFSRTVGDQPQHFGDGTRLSIL.